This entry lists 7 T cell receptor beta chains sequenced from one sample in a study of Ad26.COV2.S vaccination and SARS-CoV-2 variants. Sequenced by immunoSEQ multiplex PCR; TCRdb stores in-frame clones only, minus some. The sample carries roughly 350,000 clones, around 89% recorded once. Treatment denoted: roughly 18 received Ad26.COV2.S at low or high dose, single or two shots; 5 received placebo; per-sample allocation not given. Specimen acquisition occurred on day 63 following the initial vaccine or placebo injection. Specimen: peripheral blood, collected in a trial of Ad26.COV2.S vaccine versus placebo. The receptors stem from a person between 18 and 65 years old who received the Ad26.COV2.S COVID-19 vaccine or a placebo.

CDR3 DNA: TGTGCCAGCTCACCCCCAGCCGGGGAAAAACTGTTTTTT. Its translation is CASSPPAGEKLFF. The chain employs TRBV18 and TRBJ1-4; no reliable D call. The CDR3 runs 13 residues. V lost 3 bases, J lost 8 bases, and 10 bases lay in between. In germline, CDR1 is KGHSH, CDR2 LQKENI. Full variable domain (outside the CDR3, taken from reference TRBV18 and TRBJ1-4): NAGVMQNPRHLVRRRGQEARLRCSPMKGHSHVYWYRQLPEEGLKFMVYLQKENIIDESGMPKERFSAEFPKEGPSILRIQQVVRGDSAAYFCASSPPAGEKLFFGSGTQLSVL.

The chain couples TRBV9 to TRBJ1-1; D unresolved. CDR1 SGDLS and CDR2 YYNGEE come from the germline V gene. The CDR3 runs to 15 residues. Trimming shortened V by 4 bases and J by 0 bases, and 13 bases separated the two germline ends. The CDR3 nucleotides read TGTGCCAGCAGCACCGGCGAGGGCCTGAACACTGAAGCTTTCTTT. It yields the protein CASSTGEGLNTEAFF.

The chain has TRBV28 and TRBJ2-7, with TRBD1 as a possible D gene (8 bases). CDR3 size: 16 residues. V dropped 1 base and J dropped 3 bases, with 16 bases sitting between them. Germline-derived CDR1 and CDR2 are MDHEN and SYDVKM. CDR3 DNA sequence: TGTGCCAGCAGTTTATTGGGGGGGGACAGGTACTACGAGCAGTACTTC. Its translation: CASSLLGGDRYYEQYF.

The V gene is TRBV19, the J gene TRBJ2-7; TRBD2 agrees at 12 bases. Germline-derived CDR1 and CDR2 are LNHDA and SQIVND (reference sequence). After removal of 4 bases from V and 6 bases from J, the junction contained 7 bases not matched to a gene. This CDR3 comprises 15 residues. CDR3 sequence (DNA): TGTGCCAGTAGTACCCTAGCGGGAGGGCCATTCGAGCAGTACTTC. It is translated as CASSTLAGGPFEQYF.

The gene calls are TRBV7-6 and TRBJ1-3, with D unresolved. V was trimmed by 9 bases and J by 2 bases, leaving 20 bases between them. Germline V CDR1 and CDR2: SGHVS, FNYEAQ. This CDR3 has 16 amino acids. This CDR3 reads CASFPALGLPGNTIYF. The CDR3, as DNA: TGTGCCAGTTTCCCGGCCTTAGGGTTGCCTGGAAACACCATATATTTT.

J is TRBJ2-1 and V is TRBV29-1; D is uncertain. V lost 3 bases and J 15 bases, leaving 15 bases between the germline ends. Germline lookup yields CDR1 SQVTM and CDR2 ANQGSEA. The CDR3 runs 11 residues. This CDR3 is CSVEASLSAFF. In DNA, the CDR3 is TGCAGCGTTGAGGCTAGTCTCTCTGCGTTCTTC.

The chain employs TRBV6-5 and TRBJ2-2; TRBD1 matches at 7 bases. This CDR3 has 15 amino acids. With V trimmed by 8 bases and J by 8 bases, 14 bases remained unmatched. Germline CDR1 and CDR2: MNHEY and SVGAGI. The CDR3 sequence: CASSDRAGPQGELFF. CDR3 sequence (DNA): TGTGCCAGCTCCGACAGGGCAGGCCCACAAGGGGAGCTGTTTTTT.